The 7 T cell receptor beta chains given below trace back to one sample, sequenced in a study of cytomegalovirus exposure and HLA in healthy donors. PCR primers comprised 60 Vbeta and 13 Jbeta primers. Some clones are missing from TCRdb's copy, which holds only in-frame ones; the method was immunoSEQ multiplex PCR. Seen here are about 88,000 clones, nearly 70% observed once, and the top ten hold 2.7%. Sequenced input: PBMCs. These receptor sequences come from a man in his fifties in good health and CMV-seronegative.

The sample holds a few counts of this clone. This rearrangement joins TRBV7-9 to TRBJ1-1, with D possibly TRBD1 on 6 matching bases. Trimming pared 5 bases from V and 1 base from J, leaving 11 bases between. Germline CDR1 and CDR2: SEHNR and FQNEAQ (reference sequence). The CDR3 totals 14 residues. CDR3 DNA sequence: TGTGCCAGCAGCCTCCTGACAGGGAACACTGAAGCTTTCTTT. Translation gives CASSLLTGNTEAFF.

The J gene is TRBJ1-5, the V gene TRBV19; TRBD1 matches 10 bases. CDR1 LNHDA and CDR2 SQIVND come from the germline V gene (reference sequence). This CDR3 contains 18 residues. V lost 5 bases to trimming and J lost 1 base; unmatched junction nucleotides: 11. CDR3 sequence (DNA): TGTGCCAGTAGTGGTGGGACAGGGGTTTTGTGGAGCAATCAGCCCCAGCATTTT. Translation: CASSGGTGVLWSNQPQHF.

This clone is a singleton in its sample. J is TRBJ1-1 and V is TRBV19; a weak D match, TRBD1 (5 bases). V was clipped by 8 bases and J by 8 bases, with 18 bases between them. CDR3 length equals 13 residues. The germline V gene has CDR1 LNHDA and CDR2 SQIVND (reference sequence). The CDR3 sequence: CASGLRAPTEAFF. For the CDR3, the DNA is TGTGCCAGTGGTCTCAGGGCTCCGACCGAAGCTTTCTTT.

The rearrangement links TRBV29-1 to TRBJ2-7; 7 bases are a match to TRBD2. CDR1 is SQVTM, CDR2 ANQGSEA, per germline. This CDR3 comprises 14 residues. V lost 1 base to trimming and J lost 0 bases; unmatched junction nucleotides: 3. The CDR3 spells CSVEGRGISYEQYV. CDR3 bases: TGCAGCGTTGAAGGGCGGGGGATCTCCTACGAGCAGTACGTC.

The CDR3 protein is CAWIGQGGYEQYV. The CDR3 DNA is TGTGCCTGGATAGGACAGGGAGGCTACGAGCAGTACGTC. The chain recombines TRBV30 with TRBJ2-7; 8 positions match TRBD1. The CDR3 loop spans 13 amino acids. Trimming at V came to 4 bases and at J to 3 bases, leaving 5 bases not matched to a gene. Germline V lookup: CDR1 GTSNPN, CDR2 SVGIG (reference sequence).

The V gene is TRBV13, the J gene TRBJ2-3, with 9 nucleotides matching TRBD2. Germline assignment: CDR1 PRHDT and CDR2 FYEKMQ (reference sequence). J gave up 5 bases and V 4 bases, and 7 bases lay outside the gene matches. The CDR3 sequence is 15 residues long. CDR3 protein: CASSSPVSGRDTQYF. DNA for the CDR3: TGTGCCAGCAGCTCCCCCGTTAGCGGGAGAGATACGCAGTATTTT.

This clone has at least ten counts. The genes are TRBV10-3 and TRBJ1-5; the D gene is possibly TRBD1 (5 bases). V was trimmed by 4 bases and J by 4 bases, leaving 14 bases between them. This CDR3 is 15 amino acids long. Germline assignment: CDR1 ENHRY and CDR2 SYGVKD. CDR3 sequence reads: CAISVSTGLNQPQHF. CDR3 DNA sequence: TGTGCCATCAGTGTATCCACAGGCCTGAATCAGCCCCAGCATTTT.